This T cell receptor (beta chain) was recovered during a study of T cell responses to AZD1222 COVID-19 vaccine. The germline V and J ends were trimmed by 0 bases and 6 bases, with 23 bases remaining between them. Germline CDR1 and CDR2: SQVTM and ANQGSEA. There are 17 residues in the CDR3. TCRdb's table, derived via immunoSEQ multiplex PCR, lists solely in-frame clones and lacks some. The sample lists 180,000 or so clones, approximately 92% occurring once. General observations from the study: Spike-specific TCR breadth and depth went up after people got two AZD1222 doses.

Of note for this clone: No antigen is known for it.

The specimen comprised peripheral blood, sampled 28 days after the second dose of the MenACWY control vaccine. The origin of this receptor is an adult who received the MenACWY meningococcal vaccine as a control. The gene calls are TRBV29-1 and TRBJ1-1; D is unclear. CDR3 in DNA: TGCAGCGTTGAAGATCGGGAGGGATCAATCCGTCTATCTGAAGCTTTCTTT. It yields the protein CSVEDREGSIRLSEAFF.